The 23 T cell receptor beta chains reported below all come from one sample, sequenced in a study of Ad26.COV2.S vaccination and SARS-CoV-2 variants. TCRdb's copy holds only in-frame clones and misses some; the assay was immunoSEQ multiplex PCR. The data contain around 300,000 clones, 88% of them singletons. As to treatment: some 19 received Ad26.COV2.S at low or high dose, single or two shots; roughly five received placebo; per-sample allocation not given. Collection of the samples took place on day 63 after the first injection of vaccine or placebo. The sequences come from peripheral blood, collected in a trial of Ad26.COV2.S vaccine versus placebo. The receptors originated from a person aged 18 to 65 who received the Ad26.COV2.S COVID-19 vaccine or a placebo.

Only one count was recorded for this clone. V usage is TRBV3-1 (or the pseudogene TRBV3-2) and J usage is TRBJ1-2, with 9 bases aligning to TRBD1. CDR1 and CDR2 from the germline V gene are LGHDT and YNNKEL (reference sequence). V shed 1 base, J shed 4 bases, and the junction held 4 bases outside the gene matches. The length of the CDR3 is 15 residues. The CDR3 coding sequence is TGTGCCAGCAGCCAAGGGTACAGGGGGCTCTATGGCTACACCTTC. It translates to CASSQGYRGLYGYTF.

The CDR3 DNA follows: TGTGCCAGCAGTCCCGGCTCCTGGGAGCAGTTCTTC. The encoded protein is CASSPGSWEQFF. This chain connects TRBV28 to TRBJ2-1, with D unclear. The CDR3 is 12 amino acids. Germline V CDR1 and CDR2: MDHEN, SYDVKM. V was clipped by 5 bases and J by 10 bases, with 12 bases between them.

This clone was observed a single time. The V gene is TRBV6-5, the J gene TRBJ1-1; D remains unclear. CDR3 length equals 14 residues. Between the trimmed V and J ends, which lost 5 bases and 1 base, there was a span of 11 bases. Looked up from germline, CDR1 is MNHEY and CDR2 is SVGAGI. The CDR3 is CASSRRGTNTEAFF. The CDR3 bases are TGTGCCAGCAGTCGACGGGGTACGAACACTGAAGCTTTCTTT.

The V gene is TRBV9, the J gene TRBJ1-5, with D perhaps TRBD1 (5 bases). CDR3 size: 15 residues. Per germline, CDR1 SGDLS and CDR2 YYNGEE. The V end lost 4 bases, the J end lost 1 base, and 12 bases lay between the germline ends. The DNA of the CDR3 is TGTGCCAGCAGCTCCCAGGGCTTGAGCAATCAGCCCCAGCATTTT. It yields the protein CASSSQGLSNQPQHF.

This chain uses TRBV10-3 with TRBJ2-7; D possibly corresponds to TRBD1 (6 bases). The germline V and J ends were trimmed by 6 bases and 3 bases, with 15 bases remaining between them. The CDR3 is 14 residues long. In germline, CDR1 is ENHRY, CDR2 SYGVKD. In DNA, the CDR3 is TGTGCCATCAGGGTAGAGGGCAGGGGCTACGAGCAGTACTTC. Its protein is CAIRVEGRGYEQYF.

The chain employs TRBV7-2 and TRBJ1-6, with D hard to call. The germline gives CDR1 SGHTA, CDR2 FQGNSA. This CDR3 contains 14 residues. With 3 bases removed from V and 9 bases from J, the gap between germline ends came to 12 bases. The CDR3 nucleotides read TGTGCCAGCAGCTTGCGGGGATTGGGTTCACCCCTCCACTTT. It codes for CASSLRGLGSPLHF.

A few counts support this clone. The rearrangement links TRBV6-5 to TRBJ1-5; D may be TRBD1 (6 bases). The germline CDR1 and CDR2 sequences are MNHEY and SVGAGI. The CDR3 extends over 13 amino acids. V was clipped by 5 bases and J by 7 bases, with 12 bases between them. In DNA form, the CDR3 reads TGTGCCAGCAGTCTACAGGGAACCCAGCCCCAGCATTTT. Translation: CASSLQGTQPQHF.

V gene TRBV4-2 combines with J gene TRBJ2-7; 9 nucleotides match TRBD1. V lost 0 bases and J lost 2; bases outside the gene matches: 5. Germline values: CDR1 LGHNA, CDR2 YNFKEQ. The CDR3 totals 16 residues. The CDR3 region has the DNA TGTGCCAGCAGCCAAGACAGGACAGGGGCTCCCTACGAGCAGTACTTC. The encoded protein is CASSQDRTGAPYEQYF.

The rearrangement uses TRBV3-1 (or the pseudogene TRBV3-2) and TRBJ1-3, with D uncertain. The V gene's germline CDR1 is LGHDT and CDR2 YNNKEL (reference sequence). The length of the CDR3 is 16 residues. V gave up 1 base and J gave up 4 bases, with 14 bases separating them. As DNA, the CDR3 is TGTGCCAGCAGCCAAGGACCGCCGCAGATCGGAAACACCATATATTTT. Amino acids: CASSQGPPQIGNTIYF.

V usage is TRBV5-1 and J usage is TRBJ1-1; D is uncertain. CDR3 length: 13 amino acids. V gave up 4 bases and J gave up 4 bases, with 11 bases separating them. The germline V gene has CDR1 SGHRS and CDR2 YFSETQ. The DNA of the CDR3 is TGCGCCAGCAGCGTAGGGATGACCACTGAAGCTTTCTTT. It yields the protein CASSVGMTTEAFF.

This clone was detected only a few times. The rearrangement links TRBV30 to TRBJ1-5, with D maybe TRBD1 (5 bases). CDR1 and CDR2 (germline): GTSNPN, SVGIG (reference sequence). With 2 bases removed from V and 2 bases from J, the gap between germline ends came to 13 bases. The CDR3 sequence is 15 residues long. The CDR3 DNA reads as TGTGCCTGGAGTAGCCAGGGAGGCGGCAATCAGCCCCAGCATTTT. This codes for CAWSSQGGGNQPQHF.

The chain carries TRBV7-3 and TRBJ2-1; 7 nucleotides agree with TRBD1. Trimming removed 6 bases from V and 4 bases from J; junction bases left unmatched: 9. CDR3 length: 15 amino acids. Germline CDR1 is SGHTA and CDR2 is FQGTGA. The CDR3 is CASSPTGASYNEQFF. CDR3 nucleotide sequence: TGTGCCAGCAGTCCCACAGGGGCGAGTTACAATGAGCAGTTCTTC. The full variable domain, completed using reference TRBV7-3 and TRBJ2-1, is GAGVSQTPSNKVTEKGKYVELRCDPISGHTALYWYRQSLGQGPEFLIYFQGTGAADDSGLPNDRFFAVRPEGSVSTLKIQRTERGDSAVYLCASSPTGASYNEQFFGPGTRLTVL.

The gene calls are TRBV6-2 or TRBV6-3 and TRBJ1-3; D not resolved. The CDR3 has 12 amino acids. V was pared by 3 bases and J by 6 bases, with 6 bases between. Germline V gene data show CDR1 as MNHEY and CDR2 as SVGEGT. This CDR3 is CASSYGANTIYF. As DNA, the CDR3 is TGTGCCAGCAGTTATGGAGCAAACACCATATATTTT.

The chain couples TRBV4-3 to TRBJ1-5; a possible D gene is TRBD1 (5 bases). This CDR3 region has 15 residues. Germline loops: CDR1 LGHNA, CDR2 YSLEER. Trimming pared 1 base from V and 4 bases from J, leaving 11 bases between. The CDR3 loop reads CASSQVRGPNQPQHF. The CDR3 bases are TGCGCCAGCAGCCAAGTCCGGGGACCTAATCAGCCCCAGCATTTT.

This rearrangement joins TRBV5-1 to TRBJ1-2, with 7 bases matching TRBD1. The CDR3 runs 14 residues. Trimming cost V 4 bases and J 4 bases; bases outside gene matches: 7. Germline CDR1 reads SGHRS; CDR2 reads YFSETQ. CDR3 sequence reads: CASSQSRDSYGYTF. The CDR3 DNA reads TGCGCCAGCAGCCAAAGCCGGGACAGCTATGGCTACACCTTC.

This chain joins TRBV30 and TRBJ1-2; D call uncertain. V was clipped by 1 base and J by 7 bases, with 13 bases between them. The CDR3 covers 13 residues. Germline assignment: CDR1 GTSNPN and CDR2 SVGIG (reference sequence). The CDR3 coding sequence is TGTGCCTGGAGTGCCGCCCAGTTGGCTGGCTACACCTTC. It encodes CAWSAAQLAGYTF.

This chain joins TRBV30 and TRBJ1-1; D not certain. In germline, CDR1 is GTSNPN, CDR2 SVGIG (reference sequence). The CDR3 loop spans 13 amino acids. V lost 0 bases and J 3 bases, leaving 8 bases between the germline ends. CDR3 coding DNA: TGTGCCTGGAGTGTCGTCGGGTACACTGAAGCTTTCTTT. Translation gives CAWSVVGYTEAFF.

This clone showed up just once. The J gene is TRBJ2-5, the V gene TRBV28; 8 nucleotides line up with TRBD2. Germline assignment: CDR1 MDHEN and CDR2 SYDVKM. V lost 6 bases to trimming and J lost 5 bases; unmatched junction nucleotides: 11. The CDR3 sequence is 15 residues long. This CDR3 reads CASSPGGPTPETQYF. In nucleotides, the CDR3 is TGTGCCAGCAGCCCGGGGGGGCCGACCCCGGAGACCCAGTACTTC. Full variable domain (rest looked up from reference TRBV28 and TRBJ2-5): DVKVTQSSRYLVKRTGEKVFLECVQDMDHENMFWYRQDPGLGLRLIYFSYDVKMKEKGDIPEGYSVSREKKERFSLILESASTNQTSMYLCASSPGGPTPETQYFGPGTRLLVL.

This clone has a handful of counts. V and J are TRBV7-2 and TRBJ2-5; D possibly matches TRBD1 or TRBD2 (6 bases each). The ends were cut back, 2 bases at V and 4 bases at J, with 14 bases in the middle. Germline values: CDR1 SGHTA, CDR2 FQGNSA. The CDR3 runs 15 residues. The CDR3 loop is CASSLWRGVGETQYF. The CDR3, as DNA: TGTGCCAGCAGCTTATGGAGGGGGGTAGGAGAGACCCAGTACTTC.

This chain links TRBV18 with TRBJ1-2, with 10 positions matching TRBD1. The CDR3 is 13 amino acids. Trimming took 6 bases from V and 6 from J; bases not matched to a gene: 4. Germline V lookup: CDR1 KGHSH, CDR2 LQKENI. CDR3 sequence reads: CASSRGTGDGYTF. CDR3 DNA sequence: TGTGCCAGCTCGCGGGGGACAGGGGATGGCTACACCTTC.

The chain employs TRBV4-3 and TRBJ2-6; D remains ambiguous. This CDR3 comprises 16 residues. Germline V lookup: CDR1 LGHNA, CDR2 YSLEER. Between the trimmed V and J ends, which lost 5 bases and 0 bases, there was a span of 11 bases. The CDR3 reads CASSLKWDSGANVLTF. For the CDR3, the DNA is TGCGCCAGCAGCTTAAAATGGGACTCTGGGGCCAACGTCCTGACTTTC.

The chain combines TRBV30 with TRBJ2-1, with a possible D match to TRBD2 (5 bases). V gave up 0 bases and J gave up 4 bases, with 16 bases separating them. CDR3 length: 16 residues. Germline-derived CDR1 and CDR2 are GTSNPN and SVGIG (reference sequence). This chain's CDR3 is CAWSVRTPERYNEQFF. CDR3 coding DNA: TGTGCCTGGAGTGTAAGGACTCCTGAAAGATACAATGAGCAGTTCTTC.

The V gene is TRBV19, the J gene TRBJ2-5; D possibly uses TRBD1 or TRBD2 (6 bases each). The V and J ends lost 2 bases and 7 bases respectively, with 17 bases between them. The V gene's germline CDR1 is LNHDA and CDR2 SQIVND (reference sequence). This CDR3 is built from 15 residues. CDR3 DNA: TGTGCCAGTAGTATACCCTCGAGGGGGGAGGTGACCCAGTACTTC. Its protein product is CASSIPSRGEVTQYF.